Listed here are 32 T cell receptor beta chains from one sample, sequenced in a study of shared clonotypes between healthy human individuals. The naive CD8 subset, CD45RO-negative cells positively selected for CCR7, excluded terminally differentiated effector memory CD45RA+ cells. Sequenced by immunoSEQ multiplex PCR; TCRdb stores in-frame clones only, minus some. The sample has some 2,100,000 clones, just over 90% seen once. Input material: naive CD8+ T cells from PBMCs. These receptors were obtained from a man in his late teens or twenties in good health. Some clones in this sample may be carry-over from other donors' samples.

The V call is TRBV9, the J call TRBJ2-1; 11 bases agree with TRBD2. The ends lost 2 bases at V and 9 bases at J; junction bases unmatched: 7. Germline CDR1 SGDLS, CDR2 YYNGEE. This CDR3 region has 15 residues. As DNA, the CDR3 is TGTGCCAGCAGCGTTAGCGGGAGGGCCCTCGGTGAGCAGTTCTTC. It codes for CASSVSGRALGEQFF.

The chain links TRBV27 to TRBJ1-5; tentative D call: TRBD1 (5 bases). This CDR3 contains 15 residues. V dropped 7 bases and J dropped 0 bases, with 13 bases sitting between them. CDR1 is MNHEY and CDR2 is SMNVEV in the germline V gene (reference sequence). The CDR3 sequence is CASTEGTGSNQPQHF. The CDR3 DNA follows: TGTGCCAGCACCGAAGGGACGGGTAGCAATCAGCCCCAGCATTTT.

The rearrangement links TRBV28 to TRBJ2-3, with D hard to call. Germline V gene sequence: CDR1 MDHEN, CDR2 SYDVKM. Trimming cost V 2 bases and J 10 bases, with 10 bases left between them. CDR3 length equals 12 residues. CDR3 nucleotide sequence: TGTGCCAGCAGTTTAGGAAGCCCTCCGCAGTATTTT. Protein product: CASSLGSPPQYF.

The chain has TRBV19 and TRBJ2-1, with 11 bases matching TRBD2. The V and J ends lost 4 bases and 6 bases, in that order; junction bases with no gene match: 5. This CDR3 contains 15 residues. CDR1 LNHDA and CDR2 SQIVND come from the germline V gene (reference sequence). The CDR3 DNA reads TGTGCCAGTAGTACCTTAGCGGGAGGGCCCAATGAGCAGTTCTTC. Translated, it gives CASSTLAGGPNEQFF. Full variable domain (missing parts from reference TRBV19 and TRBJ2-1): DGGITQSPKYLFRKEGQNVTLSCEQNLNHDAMYWYRQDPGQGLRLIYYSQIVNDFQKGDIAEGYSVSREKKESFPLTVTSAQKNPTAFYLCASSTLAGGPNEQFFGPGTRLTVL.

In its sample, this clone was seen a few times. The chain uses TRBV7-9 and TRBJ1-5; D remains ambiguous. Trimming took off 6 bases at V and 3 bases at J, with 9 bases between the two ends. In germline, CDR1 is SEHNR, CDR2 FQNEAQ (reference sequence). The CDR3 covers 13 residues. CDR3 sequence (DNA): TGTGCCAGCAGGGAGGGTCTCAATCAGCCCCAGCATTTT. Encoded protein: CASREGLNQPQHF.

The J gene is TRBJ2-6, the V gene TRBV10-3; D is uncertain. This CDR3 has 15 residues. From germline, CDR1 is ENHRY and CDR2 SYGVKD. Trimming pared 3 bases from V and 0 bases from J, leaving 6 bases between. In DNA form, the CDR3 reads TGTGCCATCAGTGAAGGGAACTCTGGGGCCAACGTCCTGACTTTC. Translation gives CAISEGNSGANVLTF.

This clone was seen a single time. The chain links TRBV2 to TRBJ2-1, with D maybe TRBD1 (6 bases). Germline loops: CDR1 SNHLY, CDR2 FYNNEI. The CDR3 is 15 residues long. V lost 1 base and J 8 bases, leaving 15 bases between the germline ends. Written as DNA, the CDR3 is TGTGCCAGCAGTGAAGGGGGGCTAGCAAACCATGAGCAGTTCTTC. Residues: CASSEGGLANHEQFF.

The chain links TRBV7-9 to TRBJ2-2; 7 nucleotides match TRBD1. The trim removed 0 bases at V and 1 base at J, leaving 2 bases unmatched. This CDR3 region has 16 residues. Germline CDR1 is SEHNR and CDR2 is FQNEAQ (reference sequence). The CDR3 region has the DNA TGTGCCAGCAGCTTAGCGGGGACAGAGAACACCGGGGAGCTGTTTTTT. Translating it yields CASSLAGTENTGELFF.

The V and J genes are TRBV27 and TRBJ2-1; no clear D gene. This CDR3 has 16 amino acids. V lost 5 bases and J 3 bases, leaving 17 bases between the germline ends. Germline V gene lookup returns CDR1 MNHEY and CDR2 SMNVEV (reference sequence). CDR3 DNA: TGTGCCAGCAGTCTTCGTACCGCCAACTTCTACAATGAGCAGTTCTTC. This codes for CASSLRTANFYNEQFF.

The chain uses TRBV27 and TRBJ1-5, with a possible D match to TRBD1 (6 bases). CDR1 MNHEY and CDR2 SMNVEV come from the germline V gene (reference sequence). The germline V and J ends were trimmed by 7 bases and 7 bases, with 17 bases remaining between them. This CDR3 has 14 residues. The CDR3 spells CASTPRGGVQPQHF. In DNA, the CDR3 is TGTGCCAGCACCCCCAGGGGAGGAGTGCAGCCCCAGCATTTT.

In its sample, this clone was seen once. The rearrangement uses TRBV28 and TRBJ2-7; a weak D match, TRBD2 (6 bases). V lost 6 bases and J 3 bases, leaving 21 bases between the germline ends. There are 16 residues in the CDR3. Germline loops: CDR1 MDHEN, CDR2 SYDVKM. The DNA for the CDR3 is TGTGCCAGCAGCACTATTCTAGCGACATCGATCTACGAGCAGTACTTC. Protein sequence: CASSTILATSIYEQYF.

This chain uses TRBV15 with TRBJ2-7; D gene unclear. CDR1 LNHNV and CDR2 YYDKDF come from the germline V gene (reference sequence). CDR3 length: 13 residues. Trimming left V 6 bases short and J 3 bases short, with 12 bases between. The chain's CDR3 is CATSERDNYEQYF. In DNA, the CDR3 is TGTGCCACCAGTGAACGAGACAACTACGAGCAGTACTTC.

The gene calls are TRBV5-4 and TRBJ2-7; D is unclear. Germline CDR1 reads SGHNT; CDR2 reads YYREEE (reference sequence). Trimming removed 7 bases at V and 1 base at J, with 12 bases between. This CDR3 region has 13 residues. The CDR3 DNA sequence: TGTGCCAGCGGCAAAGGAACTTCCTACGAGCAGTACTTC. Amino acid sequence: CASGKGTSYEQYF.

The chain joins TRBV7-9 to TRBJ2-7; possibly TRBD1 or TRBD2 for D (5 bases each). V lost 6 bases to trimming and J lost 0 bases, with 15 bases between them. Germline V lookup: CDR1 SEHNR, CDR2 FQNEAQ (reference sequence). The CDR3 runs 15 residues. CDR3 residues: CASRAGTQSSYEQYF. For the CDR3, the DNA is TGTGCCAGCAGGGCCGGGACCCAGAGCTCCTACGAGCAGTACTTC.

J is TRBJ1-5 and V is TRBV4-2, with D tentatively TRBD1 (5 bases). The V gene's germline CDR1 is LGHNA and CDR2 YNFKEQ. The CDR3 totals 18 residues. V was cut by 3 bases and J by 2 bases, with 20 bases left in between. Written as DNA, the CDR3 is TGTGCCAGCAGCCAGAGGCAGGGCGGCTTTGGGGGCAATCAGCCCCAGCATTTT. This codes for CASSQRQGGFGGNQPQHF.

This chain uses TRBV7-8 with TRBJ2-7; D is unclear. Germline V gives CDR1 SGHVS, CDR2 FQNEAQ. V lost 1 base and J lost 4, with 14 bases in between. The CDR3 length is 15 residues. The CDR3 DNA is TGTGCCAGCAGCTTAGGTGGCGGTGTACGGTACGAGCAGTACTTC. It yields the protein CASSLGGGVRYEQYF.

The chain combines TRBV27 with TRBJ2-1; 8 bases fit TRBD2. This CDR3 has 15 amino acids. Trimming took 3 bases from V and 1 from J; bases not matched to a gene: 2. Germline values: CDR1 MNHEY, CDR2 SMNVEV (reference sequence). The CDR3 DNA follows: TGTGCCAGCAGTTTTAGACTAGCGTCCTACAATGAGCAGTTCTTC. Its translation: CASSFRLASYNEQFF.

The chain carries TRBV27 and TRBJ2-1, with 11 positions matching TRBD2. V shed 5 bases, J shed 2 bases, and the junction held 8 bases outside the gene matches. Germline V gives CDR1 MNHEY, CDR2 SMNVEV (reference sequence). The CDR3 extends over 17 amino acids. The CDR3 DNA reads TGTGCCAGCAGTACGATCGGGACTAGCGGTACCTACAATGAGCAGTTCTTC. Protein sequence: CASSTIGTSGTYNEQFF.

The chain carries TRBV7-3 and TRBJ2-3; 9 bases agree with TRBD2. Germline V CDR1 and CDR2: SGHTA, FQGTGA. V shed 1 base and J 3 bases; nucleotides not matched to a gene: 8. CDR3 size: 17 residues. The CDR3 DNA follows: TGTGCCAGCAGCTTAAGGATAGCGGGAGTGGAGACAGATACGCAGTATTTT. It translates to CASSLRIAGVETDTQYF.

The chain uses TRBV2 and TRBJ2-5; a weak D match, TRBD2 (6 bases). Deletions cut 5 bases from V and 2 bases from J, with 21 bases between. Looked up from germline, CDR1 is SNHLY and CDR2 is FYNNEI. The CDR3 totals 17 residues. The CDR3 sequence is CASSPMLASETQETQYF. The CDR3 DNA reads as TGTGCCAGCAGTCCCATGCTTGCTAGCGAGACTCAAGAGACCCAGTACTTC.

The V call is TRBV7-3, the J call TRBJ2-2, with TRBD2 matching 11 bases. This CDR3 contains 15 residues. The germline gives CDR1 SGHTA, CDR2 FQGTGA. J was trimmed by 7 bases and V by 6 bases; bases with no gene match: 7. As DNA, the CDR3 is TGTGCCAGCAGATTGACTAGCGGGACTGGCGGGGAGCTGTTTTTT. Residues: CASRLTSGTGGELFF.

This clone was detected once. This sequence joins TRBV9 and TRBJ2-7; the D is unclear. From germline, CDR1 is SGDLS and CDR2 YYNGEE. Trimming removed 7 bases from V and 2 bases from J, with 16 bases in between. The CDR3 contains 14 residues. The CDR3 is CASGPQGAAYEQYF. The CDR3 nucleotides are TGTGCCAGCGGCCCCCAAGGAGCCGCCTACGAGCAGTACTTC.

The J gene is TRBJ2-3, the V gene TRBV4-3, with 13 bases that match TRBD2. In germline, CDR1 is LGHNA, CDR2 YSLEER. CDR3 length: 17 residues. V shed 4 bases and J 4 bases; nucleotides not matched to a gene: 8. CDR3 protein: CASSPGLAGRRADTQYF. DNA of the CDR3: TGCGCCAGCAGCCCGGGACTAGCGGGAAGGCGGGCAGATACGCAGTATTTT.

Points on this clone: Other DNA sequences within the sample encode an identical CDR3. In DNA, the CDR3 is TGTGCCAGCAGTTACGCGAGGATGAACACTGAAGCTTTCTTT. It specifies CASSYARMNTEAFF. This chain connects TRBV6-5 to TRBJ1-1; D unclear. The V end lost 2 bases, the J end lost 0 bases, and 7 bases lay between the germline ends. From germline, CDR1 is MNHEY and CDR2 SVGAGI. The CDR3 has 14 residues.

The rearrangement uses TRBV9 and TRBJ2-2; D possibly corresponds to TRBD2 (6 bases). The CDR3 runs 14 residues. CDR1 and CDR2 (germline): SGDLS, YYNGEE. The ends were cut back, 0 bases at V and 7 bases at J, with 10 bases in the middle. The CDR3 sequence: CASSVGGAGGELFF. Here the CDR3 DNA reads TGTGCCAGCAGCGTAGGAGGAGCGGGCGGGGAGCTGTTTTTT.

The CDR3 region has the DNA TGTGCCAGCAGCTGGGACAGGGGCGACTACGAGCAGTACTTC. This codes for CASSWDRGDYEQYF. This sequence joins TRBV7-9 and TRBJ2-7, with 10 bases matching TRBD1. Trimming removed 4 bases from V and 3 bases from J; junction bases left unmatched: 3. Germline CDR1 reads SEHNR; CDR2 reads FQNEAQ (reference sequence). CDR3 size: 14 residues.

The chain couples TRBV9 to TRBJ2-1; 10 nucleotides align to TRBD2. V was pared by 4 bases and J by 7 bases, with 8 bases of the junction left unmatched. CDR3 size: 15 residues. CDR1 and CDR2 (germline): SGDLS, YYNGEE. Here the CDR3 reads CASSLRAGGWNEQFF. The CDR3 nucleotides read TGTGCCAGCAGCCTTCGAGCGGGAGGGTGGAATGAGCAGTTCTTC.

CDR3 in amino acids: CASSPRDSYYNEQFF. Written as DNA, the CDR3 is TGTGCCAGCAGCCCCCGGGACTCTTATTACAATGAGCAGTTCTTC. The chain combines TRBV2 with TRBJ2-1; a weak D match, TRBD2 (6 bases). The CDR3 has 15 amino acids. Germline CDR1 and CDR2: SNHLY and FYNNEI. Between the trimmed V and J ends, which lost 6 bases and 4 bases, there was a span of 16 bases.

This clone was detected once. The J gene is TRBJ2-7, the V gene TRBV27; 10 bases are a match to TRBD2. This CDR3 spans 16 amino acids. Unmatched junction bases numbered 8, after V lost 6 bases and J lost 0 bases. Germline-derived CDR1 and CDR2 are MNHEY and SMNVEV (reference sequence). CDR3 loop: CASSLESSGSSYEQYF. The CDR3 coding sequence is TGTGCCAGCAGCCTAGAATCTAGCGGGAGCTCCTACGAGCAGTACTTC.

V is TRBV15 and J is TRBJ2-1; perhaps TRBD2 as D (6 bases). This CDR3 spans 15 amino acids. Trimming pared 3 bases from V and 6 bases from J, leaving 15 bases between. Germline V gives CDR1 LNHNV, CDR2 YYDKDF (reference sequence). CDR3 in amino acids: CATSRDLASGNEQFF. The CDR3 DNA follows: TGTGCCACCAGCAGGGATCTAGCGTCCGGCAATGAGCAGTTCTTC.

V and J are TRBV4-1 and TRBJ2-7; TRBD2 might be the D (5 bases). The CDR3 has 13 amino acids. V lost 6 bases, J lost 1 base, and 10 bases lay in between. CDR1 is MGHRA and CDR2 is YSYEKL in the germline V gene. The CDR3: CASRRPGSYEQYF. The CDR3 DNA follows: TGCGCCAGCAGGAGGCCGGGATCCTACGAGCAGTACTTC.

This sequence joins TRBV28 and TRBJ2-3; weak D call: TRBD2 (6 bases). The length of the CDR3 is 21 residues. The germline V gene has CDR1 MDHEN and CDR2 SYDVKM. V was clipped by 5 bases and J by 4 bases, with 34 bases between them. CDR3 DNA: TGTGCCAGCAGTCCGGGACTTAGAACTGGGCGGATGGAAAGTCCCCCAGATACGCAGTATTTT. Its protein product is CASSPGLRTGRMESPPDTQYF.